This T cell receptor (beta chain) was sequenced in a study of neoadjuvant anti-PD-1 for oral cavity cancer. Study-wide findings and caveats: Post-nivolumab, blood T cell clonality was significantly elevated in non-responders.

Time point described: after neoadjuvant nivolumab, at surgical resection. Patients had HPV-negative, locally advanced oral cavity squamous cell carcinoma. Remarks on this clone: Its antigen is as yet unknown.

The CDR3 length is 16 residues. The V gene's germline CDR1 is SGHRS and CDR2 YFSETQ. V lost 3 bases, J lost 4 bases, and 11 bases stayed unmatched. Assay used: immunoSEQ multiplex PCR; TCRdb lists only in-frame clones, some missing. This table holds approximately 30,000 clones, about 80% found once. The clonotype comes from a person aged 40 to 85 with oral cavity squamous cell carcinoma. The sequenced sample was PBMCs, obtained after nivolumab (anti-PD-1) treatment. The chain employs TRBV5-1 and TRBJ1-2, with TRBD1 identical over 8 bases. Here the CDR3 DNA reads TGCGCCAGCAGCTCAACACCGGACAGGGCGGGCTATGGCTACACCTTC. This translates into CASSSTPDRAGYGYTF.